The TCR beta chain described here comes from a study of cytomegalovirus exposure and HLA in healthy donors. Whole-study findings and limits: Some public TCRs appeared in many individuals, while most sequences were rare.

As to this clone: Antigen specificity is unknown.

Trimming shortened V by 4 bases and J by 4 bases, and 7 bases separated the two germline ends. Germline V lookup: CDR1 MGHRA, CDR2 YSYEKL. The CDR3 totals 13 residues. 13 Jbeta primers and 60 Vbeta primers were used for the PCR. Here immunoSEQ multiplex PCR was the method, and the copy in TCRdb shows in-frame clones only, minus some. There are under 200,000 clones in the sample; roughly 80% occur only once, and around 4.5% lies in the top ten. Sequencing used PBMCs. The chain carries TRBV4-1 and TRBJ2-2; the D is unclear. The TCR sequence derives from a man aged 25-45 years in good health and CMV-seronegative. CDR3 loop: CASSPLSTGELFF. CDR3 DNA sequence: TGCGCCAGCAGCCCCCTCAGCACCGGGGAGCTGTTTTTT.